This T cell receptor (beta chain) was profiled in a study of blood T cell repertoires in COVID-19. Study context: Some COVID-19 samples were acute and others convalescent; all came from the United States, Italy and Spain. From T cells, B-cell-depleted T cells, or PBMCs came the material, which was cDNA or gDNA.

Clones were read by immunoSEQ multiplex PCR, and TCRdb kept only the in-frame ones, dropping some. The sample records about 270,000 clones, about 91% being singletons. With 0 bases clipped from V and 9 bases from J, the junction kept 19 bases outside the gene matches. Germline values: CDR1 SGDLS, CDR2 YYNGEE. This CDR3 region has 18 residues. Participant ages covered about 18 to 89 years across 25 or so US areas. It was within 2 weeks before study entry that exposed participants met a COVID-19 case. Sequenced sample: PBMCs or T cells enriched from blood (not recorded which). This TCR was sampled from a man aged 35 to 55 who had been exposed to COVID-19. This chain connects TRBV9 to TRBJ2-3, with 7 bases that match TRBD1. For the CDR3, the DNA is TGTGCCAGCAGCGTAGAGGGGGACAGCAACTTTGGATCGGACACGCAGTATTTT. Translation gives CASSVEGDSNFGSDTQYF.